The sequence of this T cell receptor beta chain was determined in a study of early T cells in non-severe SARS-CoV-2 infection. Study-wide context: RNA in bulk from unsorted whole blood was sequenced, and chains were unpaired.

Via MiXCR, TCRdb re-called the 5' RACE reads, giving one row per CDR3 protein. The sample holds approximately 69,000 distinct CDR3 sequences, 8.5% to 10% seen once. Trimming cost V 4 bases and J 6 bases, with 13 bases left between them. This CDR3 spans 14 amino acids. Germline V gives CDR1 SGHAT, CDR2 FQNNGV. What was sequenced was whole blood. The V call is TRBV11-2, the J call TRBJ2-4; D is perhaps TRBD1 (6 bases). The origin of this receptor is an adult who was a healthcare worker with PCR-confirmed SARS-CoV-2 infection or an uninfected control (not recorded which). CDR3 residues: CASSSHRDINIQYF. The DNA of the CDR3 is TGTGCCAGCAGCTCACACCGGGACATAAACATTCAGTACTTC.